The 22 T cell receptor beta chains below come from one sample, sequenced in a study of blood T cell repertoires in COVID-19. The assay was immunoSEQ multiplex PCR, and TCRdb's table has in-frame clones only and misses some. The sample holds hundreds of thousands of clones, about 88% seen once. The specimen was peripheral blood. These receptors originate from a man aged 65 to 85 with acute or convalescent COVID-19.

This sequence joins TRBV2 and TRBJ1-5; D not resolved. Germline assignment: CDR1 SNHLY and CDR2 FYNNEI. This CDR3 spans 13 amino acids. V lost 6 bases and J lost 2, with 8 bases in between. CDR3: CASRVEGNQPQHF. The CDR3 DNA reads TGTGCCAGCAGAGTCGAGGGCAATCAGCCCCAGCATTTT.

This chain's CDR3 is CAWSVGGQPQHF. The CDR3 DNA sequence: TGTGCCTGGAGTGTAGGGGGTCAGCCCCAGCATTTT. The chain uses TRBV30 and TRBJ1-5, with D maybe TRBD1 (6 bases). V was pared by 0 bases and J by 6 bases, with 6 bases between. Germline V gene lookup returns CDR1 GTSNPN and CDR2 SVGIG (reference sequence). The CDR3 spans 12 residues.

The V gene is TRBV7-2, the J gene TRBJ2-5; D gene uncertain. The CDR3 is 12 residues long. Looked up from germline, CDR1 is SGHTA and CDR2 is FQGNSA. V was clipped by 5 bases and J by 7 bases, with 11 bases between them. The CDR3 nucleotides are TGTGCCAGCAGCCCAGAGGATGGGACCCAGTACTTC. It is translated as CASSPEDGTQYF. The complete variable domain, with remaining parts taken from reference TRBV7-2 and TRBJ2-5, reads GAGVSQSPSNKVTEKGKDVELRCDPISGHTALYWYRQSLGQGLEFLIYFQGNSAPDKSGLPSDRFSAERTGGSVSTLTIQRTQQEDSAVYLCASSPEDGTQYFGPGTRLLVL.

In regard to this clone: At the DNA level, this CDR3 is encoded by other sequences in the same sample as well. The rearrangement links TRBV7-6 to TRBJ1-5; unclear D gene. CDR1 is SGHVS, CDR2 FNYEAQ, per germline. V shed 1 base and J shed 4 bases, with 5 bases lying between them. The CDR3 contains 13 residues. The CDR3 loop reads CASSLGQNQPQHF. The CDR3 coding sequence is TGTGCCAGCAGCTTAGGTCAGAATCAGCCCCAGCATTTT.

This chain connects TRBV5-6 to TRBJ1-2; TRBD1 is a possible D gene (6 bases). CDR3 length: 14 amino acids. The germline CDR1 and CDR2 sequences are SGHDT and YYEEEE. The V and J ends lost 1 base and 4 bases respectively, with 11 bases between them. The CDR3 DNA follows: TGTGCCAGCAGCTTGACAGGGCCTACCTATGGCTACACCTTC. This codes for CASSLTGPTYGYTF.

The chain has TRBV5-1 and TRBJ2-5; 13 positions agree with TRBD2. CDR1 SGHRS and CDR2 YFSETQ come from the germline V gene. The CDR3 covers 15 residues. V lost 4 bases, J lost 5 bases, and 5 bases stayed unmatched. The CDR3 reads CASSETSGRRETQYF. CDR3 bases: TGCGCCAGCAGCGAGACTAGCGGGAGGCGGGAGACCCAGTACTTC.

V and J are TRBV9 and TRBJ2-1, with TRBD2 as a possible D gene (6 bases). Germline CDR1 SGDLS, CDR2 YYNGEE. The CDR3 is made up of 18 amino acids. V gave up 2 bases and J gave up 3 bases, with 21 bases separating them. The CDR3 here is CASSVDRKMRDHYNEQFF. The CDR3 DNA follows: TGTGCCAGCAGCGTCGACCGCAAGATGCGGGATCACTACAATGAGCAGTTCTTC.

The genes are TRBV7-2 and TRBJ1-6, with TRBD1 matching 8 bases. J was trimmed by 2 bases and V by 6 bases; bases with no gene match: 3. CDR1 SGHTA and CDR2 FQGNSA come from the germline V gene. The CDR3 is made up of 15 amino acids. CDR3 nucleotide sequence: TGTGCCAGCAGACAGGGGGTCGCCTATAATTCACCCCTCCACTTT. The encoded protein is CASRQGVAYNSPLHF.

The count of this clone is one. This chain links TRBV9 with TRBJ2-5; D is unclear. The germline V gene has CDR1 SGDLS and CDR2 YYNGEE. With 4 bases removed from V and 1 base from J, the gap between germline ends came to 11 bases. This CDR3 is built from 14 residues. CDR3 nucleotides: TGTGCCAGCAGCTTCCGCGGTCCCCAAGAGACCCAGTACTTC. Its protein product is CASSFRGPQETQYF.

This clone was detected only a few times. The CDR3 protein is CASSYDRAEVYTF. The CDR3 DNA is TGCGCCAGCAGCTACGACAGAGCTGAGGTCTACACCTTC. The chain joins TRBV5-1 to TRBJ1-2, with a possible D match to TRBD1 (5 bases). With 3 bases removed from V and 10 bases from J, the gap between germline ends came to 16 bases. Germline assignment: CDR1 SGHRS and CDR2 YFSETQ. The CDR3 is 13 residues long.

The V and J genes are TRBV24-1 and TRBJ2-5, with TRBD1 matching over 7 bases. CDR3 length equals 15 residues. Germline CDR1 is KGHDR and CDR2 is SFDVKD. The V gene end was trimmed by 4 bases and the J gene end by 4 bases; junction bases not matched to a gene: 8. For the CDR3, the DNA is TGTGCCACCAGTGACCCTGGGACAGCAGGAGAGACCCAGTACTTC. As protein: CATSDPGTAGETQYF.

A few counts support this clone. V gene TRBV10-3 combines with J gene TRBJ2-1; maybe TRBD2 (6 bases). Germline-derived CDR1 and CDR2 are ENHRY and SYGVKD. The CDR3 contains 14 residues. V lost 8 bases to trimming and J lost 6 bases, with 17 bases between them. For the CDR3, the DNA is TGTGCCATCGGAACCCTAGCGTGGAGCAATGAGCAGTTCTTC. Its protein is CAIGTLAWSNEQFF.

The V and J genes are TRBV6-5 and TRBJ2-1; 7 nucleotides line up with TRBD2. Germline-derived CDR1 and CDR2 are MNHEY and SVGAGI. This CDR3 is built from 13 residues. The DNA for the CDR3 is TGTGCAGTAAGCGGGGCACCTTACAATGAGCAGTTCTTC. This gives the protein CAVSGAPYNEQFF.

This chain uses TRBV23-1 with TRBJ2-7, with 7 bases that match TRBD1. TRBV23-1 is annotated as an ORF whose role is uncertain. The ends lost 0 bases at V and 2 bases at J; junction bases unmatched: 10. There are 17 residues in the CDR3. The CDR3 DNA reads TGCGCCAGCAGTCAATCAGTGGATTCGACAGGGACCTACGAGCAGTACTTC. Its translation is CASSQSVDSTGTYEQYF.

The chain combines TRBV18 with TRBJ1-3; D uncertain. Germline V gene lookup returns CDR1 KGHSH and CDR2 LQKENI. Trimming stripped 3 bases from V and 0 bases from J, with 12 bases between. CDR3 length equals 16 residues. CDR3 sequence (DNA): TGTGCCAGCTCACCGGAACGGGTTGCCTCTGGAAACACCATATATTTT. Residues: CASSPERVASGNTIYF.

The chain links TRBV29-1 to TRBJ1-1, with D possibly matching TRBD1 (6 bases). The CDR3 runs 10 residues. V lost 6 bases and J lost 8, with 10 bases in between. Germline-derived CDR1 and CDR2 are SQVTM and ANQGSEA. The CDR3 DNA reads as TGCAGCGTAAACGACAGGGAAGCTTTCTTT. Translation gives CSVNDREAFF.

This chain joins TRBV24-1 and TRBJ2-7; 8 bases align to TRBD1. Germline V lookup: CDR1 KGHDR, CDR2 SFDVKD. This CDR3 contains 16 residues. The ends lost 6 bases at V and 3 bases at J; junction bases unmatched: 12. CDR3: CATSTKPGQDFYEQYF. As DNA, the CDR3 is TGTGCCACCAGTACAAAGCCGGGACAGGACTTCTACGAGCAGTACTTC.

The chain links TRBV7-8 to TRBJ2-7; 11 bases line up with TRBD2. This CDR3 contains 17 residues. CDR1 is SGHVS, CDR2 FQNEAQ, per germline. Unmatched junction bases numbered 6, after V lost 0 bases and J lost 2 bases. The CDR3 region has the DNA TGTGCCAGCAGCTTAGCTGGGCCGGGACTAGCGGCCTACGAGCAGTACTTC. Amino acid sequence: CASSLAGPGLAAYEQYF.

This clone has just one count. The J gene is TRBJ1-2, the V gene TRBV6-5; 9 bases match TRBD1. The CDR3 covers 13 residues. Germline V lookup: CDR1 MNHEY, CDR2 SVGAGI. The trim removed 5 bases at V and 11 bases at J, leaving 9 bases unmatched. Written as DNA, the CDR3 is TGTGCCAGCAGTAAGGGACAGGGAGGTGGGTACACCTTC. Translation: CASSKGQGGGYTF.

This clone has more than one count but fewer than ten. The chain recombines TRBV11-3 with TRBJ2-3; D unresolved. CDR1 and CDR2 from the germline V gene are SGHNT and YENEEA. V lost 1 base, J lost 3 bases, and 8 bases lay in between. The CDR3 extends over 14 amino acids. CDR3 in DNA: TGTGCCAGCAGCTTAGGGGCCAGAACAGATACGCAGTATTTT. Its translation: CASSLGARTDTQYF.

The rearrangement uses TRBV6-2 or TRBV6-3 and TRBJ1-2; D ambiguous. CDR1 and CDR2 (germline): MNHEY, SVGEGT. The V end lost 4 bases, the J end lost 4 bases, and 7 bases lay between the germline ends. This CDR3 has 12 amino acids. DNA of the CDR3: TGTGCCAGCAGTTTGGCAGGCTATGGCTACACCTTC. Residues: CASSLAGYGYTF.

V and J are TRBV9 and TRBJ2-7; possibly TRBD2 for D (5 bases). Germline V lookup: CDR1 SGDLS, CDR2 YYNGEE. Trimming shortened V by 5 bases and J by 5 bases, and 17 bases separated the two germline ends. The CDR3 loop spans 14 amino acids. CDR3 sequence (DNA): TGTGCCAGCAGGAGAGGGCCGGCGTCACACGAGCAGTACTTC. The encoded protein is CASRRGPASHEQYF. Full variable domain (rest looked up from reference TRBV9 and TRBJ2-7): DSGVTQTPKHLITATGQRVTLRCSPRSGDLSVYWYQQSLDQGLQFLIQYYNGEERAKGNILERFSAQQFPDLHSELNLSSLELGDSALYFCASRRGPASHEQYFGPGTRLTVT.